Listed here is a single TCR beta chain. Its antigen is as yet unknown. V lost 3 bases to trimming and J lost 8 bases, with 16 bases between them. The V gene's germline CDR1 is SEHNR and CDR2 FQNEAQ (reference sequence). CDR3 length equals 14 residues. Naive CD8 isolation took CD45RO-negative cells positively selected for CCR7 and excluded terminally differentiated effector memory CD45RA+ cells. These data belong to a study of shared clonotypes between healthy human individuals. Researchers divided each subset's genomic DNA evenly across several immunoSEQ plates. Measured with immunoSEQ multiplex PCR; TCRdb has only the in-frame clones, and not every one. The sample yields 1.5 million to 2.5 million clones, approximately 95% seen once. Study-level findings and limits: A generally larger estimated richness was seen in naive subsets than in memory subsets. How much donors shared clonotypes was expected to be affected by sequencing depth. Generation probabilities were higher for clonotypes shared across all four sorted-subset donors than for unshared ones.

The V call is TRBV7-9, the J call TRBJ1-2; D unresolved. The receptor was derived from a man between 18 and 29 years old in good health. Input material: naive CD8+ T cells sorted from blood. The CDR3, as DNA: TGTGCCAGCAGCTTCTTTAGTCAGGAGGACGGCTACACCTTC. Its translation: CASSFFSQEDGYTF.